This TCR beta chain was captured in a study of blood T cells in healthy people across ages. Of note for this clonotype: The junction shows a germline mismatch at one end, possibly a read error.

The germline V gene encodes CDR1 LGHDT and CDR2 YNNKEL (reference sequence). This CDR3 comprises 16 residues. A J-beta primer mix and a sample-barcoded 5' primer were used in a second PCR of roughly 6 to 12 cycles. TCRdb independently ran MiXCR on the 5' RACE reads; one entry per CDR3 protein. The data show 1,100,000 or so distinct CDR3 sequences, over 35% seen once. The sequence was obtained from an older woman in good health. The chain employs TRBV3-1 and TRBJ2-3; maybe TRBD2 (6 bases). Sequenced input: blood. CDR3 DNA: TGTGCCAGCAGCTTACGATCCGGGACTGTCACAGGTACGCAGTATTTT. Its protein is CASSLRSGTVTGTQYF.